A selection of T cell receptor beta chains follows, all from one sample in a study of T cell changes during pregnancy in multiple sclerosis. Assay used: immunoSEQ multiplex PCR; TCRdb lists only in-frame clones, some missing. The sample lists around 40,000 clones, about nine tenths occurring once. The specimen comprised CD4+ T cells from peripheral blood mononuclear cells, sampled in the first trimester of pregnancy. The origin of the receptors is a female donor in good health, enrolled as a control in a pregnancy study. Both conserved end residues are part of each CDR3. D genes are given only for firm matches. Rows give clone size only sometimes, using once, few, many, or a class for an expanded clone.

TRBV25-1	TRBJ2-5	TRBD2	once	CASSESTSGGAETQYF	TGTGCCAGCAGTGAATCGACTAGCGGGGGGGCGGAGACCCAGTACTTC
TRBV28	TRBJ1-2	.	few	CASSLLSTPGVYGYTF	TGTGCCAGCAGTTTATTGTCTACACCAGGGGTATATGGCTACACCTTC
TRBV19	TRBJ2-1	TRBD1	.	CASSMGQGWNEQFF	TGTGCCAGTAGTATGGGACAGGGATGGAATGAGCAGTTCTTC
TRBV10-2	TRBJ1-5	TRBD1	.	CASSPGQGWGQPQHF	TGCGCCAGCAGTCCCGGACAGGGCTGGGGTCAGCCCCAGCATTTT
TRBV18	TRBJ1-2	.	.	CASSPPGQFNYGYTF	TGTGCCAGCTCACCACCAGGACAGTTCAACTATGGCTACACCTTC
TRBV7-2	TRBJ2-7	TRBD1	.	CASSLDPGQRYEQYF	TGTGCCAGCAGCTTAGACCCGGGACAGCGCTACGAGCAGTACTTC
TRBV11-2	TRBJ2-3	.	.	CASSFNRGGTDTQYF	TGTGCCAGCAGCTTTAATAGGGGTGGCACAGATACGCAGTATTTT
TRBV18	TRBJ2-3	.	.	CASSPTVTGTDTQYF	TGTGCCAGCTCACCGACAGTCACGGGCACAGATACGCAGTATTTT
TRBV2	TRBJ2-4	TRBD1	.	CASSRTDRGGSIQYF	TGTGCCAGCAGTCGCACAGACAGGGGAGGATCCATTCAGTACTTC
TRBV4-3	TRBJ2-7	.	.	CASSQEPQAFYEQYF	TGCGCCAGCAGCCAAGAACCCCAAGCGTTCTACGAGCAGTACTTC
TRBV5-1	TRBJ2-1	.	.	CASSLQASSYNEQFF	TGCGCCAGCAGCTTGCAGGCGAGCTCCTACAATGAGCAGTTCTTC
TRBV5-8	TRBJ1-2	TRBD1	.	CASSWDRGRTYGYTF	TGTGCCAGCAGCTGGGACAGGGGGCGTACCTATGGCTACACCTTC
TRBV5-4	TRBJ1-2	TRBD1	once	CASSRGQGANYGYTF	TGTGCCAGCAGCAGGGGACAGGGTGCAAACTATGGCTACACCTTC
TRBV28	TRBJ1-2	.	.	CASSLSSYLYGYTF	TGTGCCAGCAGTTTATCTAGCTACCTCTATGGCTACACCTTC
TRBV5-6	TRBJ1-1	TRBD1	.	CASSWDRGNTEAFF	TGTGCCAGCAGCTGGGACAGGGGGAACACTGAAGCTTTCTTT
TRBV18	TRBJ1-2	.	.	CASSPPQGFSGYTF	TGTGCCAGCTCACCACCTCAGGGGTTTTCTGGCTACACCTTC
TRBV12-5	TRBJ1-6	.	.	CASGTCPLYNSPLHF	TGTGCTAGTGGCACATGTCCCCTCTATAATTCACCCCTCCACTTT
TRBV28	TRBJ2-3	.	.	CASSAEYLGTDTQYF	TGTGCCAGCAGTGCCGAATACCTCGGGACAGATACGCAGTATTTT
TRBV19	TRBJ1-5	TRBD1	.	CASNHPGGGNQPQHF	TGTGCCAGTAACCATCCAGGGGGCGGGAATCAGCCCCAGCATTTT
TRBV7-9	TRBJ1-1	.	.	CASSLEGGYGTEAFF	TGTGCCAGCAGCTTAGAAGGAGGGTATGGCACTGAAGCTTTCTTT
TRBV7-9	TRBJ2-1	.	.	CASSLARNEQFF	TGTGCCAGCAGCTTAGCGAGGAATGAGCAGTTCTTC
TRBV28	TRBJ1-1	TRBD1	.	CASNPYDRGTEAFF	TGTGCCAGCAACCCATACGACAGGGGGACTGAAGCTTTCTTT
TRBV15	TRBJ2-7	TRBD1	.	CATSREGDSYEQYF	TGTGCCACCAGCAGAGAGGGGGACAGCTACGAGCAGTACTTC
TRBV14	TRBJ2-1	.	.	CASSPGYNEQFF	TGTGCCAGCAGTCCCGGGTACAATGAGCAGTTCTTC
TRBV4-1	TRBJ1-3	.	.	CASSQTEGAGFGNTIYF	TGCGCCAGCAGCCAGACCGAAGGAGCAGGGTTCGGAAACACCATATATTTT
TRBV21-1	TRBJ1-1	.	.	CASSKEGGDEAFF	TGTGCCAGCAGCAAAGAGGGGGGGGATGAAGCTTTCTTT
TRBV5-8	TRBJ2-3	TRBD2	.	CASLSARGGYTDTQYF	TGTGCCAGCCTAAGCGCCCGGGGAGGGTATACAGATACGCAGTATTTT
TRBV6-1	TRBJ2-7	TRBD1	.	CASSRDRASYEQYF	TGTGCCAGCAGTCGGGACAGGGCGTCCTACGAGCAGTACTTC